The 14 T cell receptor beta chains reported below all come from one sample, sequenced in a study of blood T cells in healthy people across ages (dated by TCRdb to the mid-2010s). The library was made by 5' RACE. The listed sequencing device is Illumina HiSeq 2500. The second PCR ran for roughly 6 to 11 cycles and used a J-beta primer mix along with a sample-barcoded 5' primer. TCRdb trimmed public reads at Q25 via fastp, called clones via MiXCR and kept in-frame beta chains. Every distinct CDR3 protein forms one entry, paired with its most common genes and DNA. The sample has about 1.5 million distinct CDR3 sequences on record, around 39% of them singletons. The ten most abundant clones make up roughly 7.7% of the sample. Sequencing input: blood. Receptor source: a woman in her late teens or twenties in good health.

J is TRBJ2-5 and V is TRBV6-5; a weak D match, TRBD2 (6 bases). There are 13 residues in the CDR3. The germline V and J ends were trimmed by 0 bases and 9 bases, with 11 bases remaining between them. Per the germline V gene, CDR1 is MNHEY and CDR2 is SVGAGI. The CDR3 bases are TGTGCCAGCAGTTACTCGGCATGGGAGGCCCAGTACTTC. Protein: CASSYSAWEAQYF.

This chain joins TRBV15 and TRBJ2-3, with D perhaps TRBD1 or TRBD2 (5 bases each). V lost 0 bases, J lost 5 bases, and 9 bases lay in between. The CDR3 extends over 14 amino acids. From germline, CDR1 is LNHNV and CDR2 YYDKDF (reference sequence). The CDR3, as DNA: TGTGCCACCAGCAGAGAGGCAGGGAGAGATACGCAGTATTTT. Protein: CATSREAGRDTQYF.

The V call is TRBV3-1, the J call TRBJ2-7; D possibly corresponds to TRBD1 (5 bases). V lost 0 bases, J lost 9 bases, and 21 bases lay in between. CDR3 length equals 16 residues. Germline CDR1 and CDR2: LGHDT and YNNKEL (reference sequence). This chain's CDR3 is CASSQEGRAWVNGQYF. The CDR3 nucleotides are TGTGCCAGCAGCCAAGAGGGCAGGGCGTGGGTCAACGGGCAGTACTTC.

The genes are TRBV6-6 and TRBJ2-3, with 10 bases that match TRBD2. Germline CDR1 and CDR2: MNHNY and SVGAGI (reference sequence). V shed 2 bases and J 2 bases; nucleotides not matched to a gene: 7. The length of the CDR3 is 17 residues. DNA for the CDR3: TGTGCCAGCAGTTACCCTCTAGCGGGGGCAATCACAGATACGCAGTATTTT. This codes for CASSYPLAGAITDTQYF.

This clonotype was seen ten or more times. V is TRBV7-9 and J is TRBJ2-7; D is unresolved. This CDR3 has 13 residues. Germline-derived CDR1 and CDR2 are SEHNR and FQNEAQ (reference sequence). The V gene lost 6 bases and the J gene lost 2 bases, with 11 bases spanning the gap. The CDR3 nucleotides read TGTGCCAGCAGAACGGGCCCAACCTACGAGCAGTACTTC. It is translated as CASRTGPTYEQYF.

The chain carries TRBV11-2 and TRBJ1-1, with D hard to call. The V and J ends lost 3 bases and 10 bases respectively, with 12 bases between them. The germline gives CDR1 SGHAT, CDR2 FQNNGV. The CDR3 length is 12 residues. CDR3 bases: TGTGCCAGCAGCTTGGCCCGACATGGAGCTTTCTTT. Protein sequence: CASSLARHGAFF.

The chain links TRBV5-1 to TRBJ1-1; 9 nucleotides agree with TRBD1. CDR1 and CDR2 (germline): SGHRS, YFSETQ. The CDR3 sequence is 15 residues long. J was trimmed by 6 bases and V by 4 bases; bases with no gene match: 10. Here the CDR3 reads CASSLLSGQGPEAFF. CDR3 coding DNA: TGCGCCAGCAGCCTCTTGAGTGGACAGGGGCCTGAAGCTTTCTTT.

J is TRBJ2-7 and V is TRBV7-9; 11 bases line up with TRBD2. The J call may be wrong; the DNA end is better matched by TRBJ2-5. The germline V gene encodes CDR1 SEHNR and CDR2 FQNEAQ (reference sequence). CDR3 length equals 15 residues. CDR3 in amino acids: CASSLILAGVETQYF. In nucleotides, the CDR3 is TGTGCCAGCAGCTTAATACTAGCGGGGGTGGAGACCCAGTACTTC.

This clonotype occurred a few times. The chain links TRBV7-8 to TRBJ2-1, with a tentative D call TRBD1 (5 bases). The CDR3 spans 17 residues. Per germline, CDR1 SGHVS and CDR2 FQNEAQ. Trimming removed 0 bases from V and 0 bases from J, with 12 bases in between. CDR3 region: CASSLAKKGYSYNEQFF. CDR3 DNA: TGTGCCAGCAGCTTAGCGAAGAAGGGGTACTCCTACAATGAGCAGTTCTTC. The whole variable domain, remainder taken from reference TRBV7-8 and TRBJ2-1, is GAGVSQSPRYKVAKRGQDVALRCDPISGHVSLFWYQQALGQGPEFLTYFQNEAQLDKSGLPSDRFFAERPEGSVSTLKIQRTQQEDSAVYLCASSLAKKGYSYNEQFFGPGTRLTVL.

Here the CDR3 DNA reads TGTGCCAGCAGTTACTCGAAGACTTCCACCGGGGAGCTGTTTTTT. Its translation: CASSYSKTSTGELFF. The chain combines TRBV6-2 or TRBV6-3 with TRBJ2-2, with D uncertain. Trimming took off 0 bases at V and 4 bases at J, with 9 bases between the two ends. The CDR3 runs 15 residues. Germline CDR1 is MNHEY and CDR2 is SVGEGT.

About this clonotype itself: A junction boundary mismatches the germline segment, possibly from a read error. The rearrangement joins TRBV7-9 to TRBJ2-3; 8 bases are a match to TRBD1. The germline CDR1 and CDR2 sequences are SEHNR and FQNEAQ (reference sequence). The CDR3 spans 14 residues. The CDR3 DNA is TGTGCCGGCAGCTGGACAGGGAGTGGTGATACGCAGTATTTT. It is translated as CAGSWTGSGDTQYF.

The chain's CDR3 is CASSIRLNTEAFF. As DNA, the CDR3 is TGTGCCAGCAGTATCCGTTTGAACACTGAAGCTTTCTTT. The chain employs TRBV6-1 and TRBJ1-1; no definite D call. The ends were cut back, 5 bases at V and 0 bases at J, with 7 bases in the middle. Germline CDR1 reads MNHNS; CDR2 reads SASEGT. The length of the CDR3 is 13 residues.

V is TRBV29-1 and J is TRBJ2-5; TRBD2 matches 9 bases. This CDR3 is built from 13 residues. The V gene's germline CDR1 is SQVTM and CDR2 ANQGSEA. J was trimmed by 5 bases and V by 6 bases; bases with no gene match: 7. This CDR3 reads CSVGGLAAETQYF. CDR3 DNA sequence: TGCAGCGTGGGGGGACTAGCCGCGGAGACCCAGTACTTC.

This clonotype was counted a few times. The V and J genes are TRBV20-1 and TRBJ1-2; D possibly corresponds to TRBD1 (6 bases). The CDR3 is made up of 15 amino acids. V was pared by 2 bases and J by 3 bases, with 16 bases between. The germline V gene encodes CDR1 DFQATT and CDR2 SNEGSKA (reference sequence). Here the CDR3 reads CSARLPGAGDYGYTF. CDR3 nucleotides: TGCAGTGCTAGACTCCCAGGGGCTGGGGACTATGGCTACACCTTC.